What follows are 27 T cell receptor beta chains derived from one specimen sequenced in a study of blood T cell repertoires in COVID-19. Assay: immunoSEQ multiplex PCR; the TCRdb copy retains only in-frame clones and omits some. Here the sample spans about 60,000 clones, 60% to 85% being singletons. Source material: peripheral blood. These receptors were taken from a man younger than 40 with COVID-19, enrolled during active disease.

V and J are TRBV7-6 and TRBJ1-4; 9 bases agree with TRBD1. CDR1 SGHVS and CDR2 FNYEAQ come from the germline V gene. Germline trimming cut 5 bases from V and 8 bases from J; bases unmatched to any gene: 9. This CDR3 region has 15 residues. CDR3 in amino acids: CASSTRTGEEEKLFF. The CDR3 coding sequence is TGTGCCAGCAGCACCCGGACAGGGGAGGAAGAAAAACTGTTTTTT.

The rearrangement joins TRBV19 to TRBJ2-3; 7 bases line up with TRBD1. In germline, CDR1 is LNHDA, CDR2 SQIVND (reference sequence). Unmatched junction bases numbered 6, after V lost 7 bases and J lost 5 bases. CDR3 size: 13 residues. DNA for the CDR3: TGTGCCAGTACCCAAAACAGGGGAGATACGCAGTATTTT. It encodes CASTQNRGDTQYF.

The rearrangement joins TRBV6-2 or TRBV6-3 to TRBJ1-1; 7 bases agree with TRBD1. Germline loops: CDR1 MNHEY, CDR2 SVGEGT. The V segment lost 4 bases and the J segment 4 bases; nucleotides outside the gene matches: 6. The CDR3 length is 14 residues. The CDR3 is CASSSTGFGTEAFF. The DNA of the CDR3 is TGTGCCAGCAGTTCGACAGGGTTTGGCACTGAAGCTTTCTTT.

V gene TRBV29-1 combines with J gene TRBJ2-2; 11 bases match TRBD1. Germline CDR1 reads SQVTM; CDR2 reads ANQGSEA. The CDR3 runs to 15 residues. With V trimmed by 4 bases and J by 6 bases, 7 bases remained unmatched. This CDR3 is CSVGRTGGAAGELFF. In DNA, the CDR3 is TGCAGCGTTGGAAGGACAGGGGGCGCGGCCGGGGAGCTGTTTTTT.

This chain connects TRBV27 to TRBJ2-1, with 8 bases fitting TRBD2. This CDR3 contains 17 residues. The V gene end was trimmed by 1 base and the J gene end by 7 bases; junction bases not matched to a gene: 12. Germline CDR1 and CDR2: MNHEY and SMNVEV (reference sequence). CDR3 in DNA: TGTGCCAGCAGTTTATATGGGGAGCGGGGGCCCGGGAATGAGCAGTTCTTC. This sequence encodes CASSLYGERGPGNEQFF.

The chain joins TRBV6-5 to TRBJ1-6, with D perhaps matching TRBD1 (6 bases). Trimming removed 6 bases at V and 3 bases at J, with 12 bases between. This CDR3 is 15 amino acids long. Per the germline V gene, CDR1 is MNHEY and CDR2 is SVGAGI. The CDR3 bases are TGTGCCAGCAGACAGGGACGGAACTATAATTCACCCCTCCACTTT. Protein sequence: CASRQGRNYNSPLHF.

The gene calls are TRBV30 and TRBJ1-2; 8 bases agree with TRBD1. This CDR3 has 14 amino acids. The trim removed 3 bases at V and 2 bases at J, leaving 5 bases unmatched. Germline loops: CDR1 GTSNPN, CDR2 SVGIG (reference sequence). The CDR3 loop reads CAWRGAGGNYGYTF. The CDR3 DNA follows: TGTGCCTGGAGAGGGGCAGGGGGCAACTATGGCTACACCTTC.

This clone was picked up a small number of times. CDR3: CASGTGYSETQYF. CDR3 in DNA: TGTGCCAGCGGGACAGGGTATTCGGAGACCCAGTACTTC. The chain uses TRBV28 and TRBJ2-5; 9 nucleotides align to TRBD1. The CDR3 is made up of 13 amino acids. Germline V CDR1 and CDR2: MDHEN, SYDVKM. V shed 8 bases and J 5 bases; nucleotides not matched to a gene: 6.

The chain combines TRBV6-6 with TRBJ1-6, with D perhaps matching TRBD1 (6 bases). Trimming took 8 bases from V and 7 from J, leaving 18 bases between them. The CDR3 has 15 amino acids. The V gene's germline CDR1 is MNHNY and CDR2 SVGAGI (reference sequence). As DNA, the CDR3 is TGTGCCAGCGGAAACGGACAGTCGGAAAATTCACCCCTCCACTTT. Translation gives CASGNGQSENSPLHF.

This clone was counted a few times. Other DNA sequences of this sample code for an identical CDR3. This chain uses TRBV7-2 with TRBJ1-2; 7 bases fit TRBD1. Germline V gene data show CDR1 as SGHTA and CDR2 as FQGNSA. The CDR3 is 14 amino acids. Germline trimming cut 2 bases from V and 2 bases from J; bases unmatched to any gene: 2. The CDR3 nucleotides are TGTGCCAGCAGCTTACCGGGACAGAACTATGGCTACACCTTC. Amino acid sequence: CASSLPGQNYGYTF.

This clone was picked up a small number of times. The J gene is TRBJ2-3, the V gene TRBV28; the match to TRBD2 covers 7 bases. Germline lookup yields CDR1 MDHEN and CDR2 SYDVKM. Germline trimming cut 2 bases from V and 5 bases from J; bases unmatched to any gene: 10. The CDR3 length is 16 residues. CDR3 in amino acids: CASSLDAGDGGDTQYF. DNA of the CDR3: TGTGCCAGCAGTTTAGACGCGGGAGACGGGGGAGATACGCAGTATTTT.

The chain combines TRBV28 with TRBJ2-3; 14 nucleotides align to TRBD2. CDR1 is MDHEN, CDR2 SYDVKM, per germline. The V segment lost 8 bases and the J segment 11 bases; nucleotides outside the gene matches: 18. The CDR3 runs 17 residues. The CDR3, as DNA: TGTGCCAGCCTCGGACTAGCGGGGGGCCGAGGCCGAAAAGGGCAGTATTTT. As protein: CASLGLAGGRGRKGQYF.

The V and J genes are TRBV29-1 and TRBJ2-7; 8 positions agree with TRBD2. Germline CDR1 SQVTM, CDR2 ANQGSEA. With V trimmed by 5 bases and J by 10 bases, 7 bases remained unmatched. The CDR3 sequence is 11 residues long. The CDR3: CSVTREGDQYF. In DNA, the CDR3 is TGCAGCGTTACCCGGGAGGGCGACCAGTACTTC.

Only one count was recorded for this clone. V gene TRBV4-1 combines with J gene TRBJ2-1, with 12 bases fitting TRBD2. Unmatched junction bases numbered 10, after V lost 4 bases and J lost 0 bases. This CDR3 region has 19 residues. Germline loops: CDR1 MGHRA, CDR2 YSYEKL. DNA of the CDR3: TGCGCCAGCAGCCGAGGACTAGCGGGGACTCGAAGCTCCTACAATGAGCAGTTCTTC. It encodes CASSRGLAGTRSSYNEQFF.

V is TRBV29-1 and J is TRBJ1-2; weak D call: TRBD1 (5 bases). The length of the CDR3 is 13 residues. V was shortened by 7 bases and J by 3 bases, with 15 bases between the two germline ends. Germline CDR1 and CDR2: SQVTM and ANQGSEA. DNA of the CDR3: TGCAGCGCCTCACGCGGGGGAGACTATGGCTACACCTTC. This encodes CSASRGGDYGYTF.

The chain uses TRBV7-6 and TRBJ2-1, with 14 positions matching TRBD2. With 5 bases clipped from V and 8 bases from J, the junction kept 8 bases outside the gene matches. This CDR3 has 16 amino acids. Germline-derived CDR1 and CDR2 are SGHVS and FNYEAQ. CDR3 coding DNA: TGTGCCAGCAGCCCCCGACTAGCGGGGGGGCGGGATGAGCAGTTCTTC. Translating gives CASSPRLAGGRDEQFF. The full variable domain, completed using reference TRBV7-6 and TRBJ2-1, is GAGVSQSPRYKVTKRGQDVALRCDPISGHVSLYWYRQALGQGPEFLTYFNYEAQQDKSGLPNDRFSAERPEGSISTLTIQRTEQRDSAMYRCASSPRLAGGRDEQFFGPGTRLTVL.

The chain has TRBV6-5 and TRBJ1-2; TRBD1 might be the D (5 bases). This CDR3 has 14 residues. Germline CDR1 reads MNHEY; CDR2 reads SVGAGI. Trimming cost V 7 bases and J 7 bases, with 19 bases left between them. The CDR3 here is CASTNSGQGTGYTF. The CDR3 DNA sequence: TGTGCCAGCACCAACTCAGGGCAGGGAACTGGCTACACCTTC.

This clone was picked up a small number of times. This rearrangement joins TRBV15 to TRBJ2-6; 11 bases agree with TRBD2. The germline V gene has CDR1 LNHNV and CDR2 YYDKDF (reference sequence). The V gene end was trimmed by 4 bases and the J gene end by 0 bases; junction bases not matched to a gene: 2. The CDR3 covers 17 residues. The CDR3 spells CATSTGLADSGANVLTF. In nucleotides, the CDR3 is TGTGCCACCAGCACGGGACTAGCGGACTCTGGGGCCAACGTCCTGACTTTC.

The chain joins TRBV4-1 to TRBJ1-6; 11 bases match TRBD1. This CDR3 contains 18 residues. CDR1 is MGHRA, CDR2 YSYEKL, per germline. Trimming removed 5 bases from V and 4 bases from J; junction bases left unmatched: 10. Written as DNA, the CDR3 is TGCGCCAGCAGCAAGGGCTGGGACAGGGGGTATTATAATTCACCCCTCCACTTT. This gives the protein CASSKGWDRGYYNSPLHF.

The chain uses TRBV27 and TRBJ2-1; 7 bases are shared with TRBD1. Germline V gene sequence: CDR1 MNHEY, CDR2 SMNVEV (reference sequence). Unmatched junction bases numbered 8, after V lost 6 bases and J lost 3 bases. This CDR3 comprises 15 residues. The CDR3 region is CASSPNRDSYNEQFF. For the CDR3, the DNA is TGTGCCAGCAGCCCAAACCGGGACAGCTACAATGAGCAGTTCTTC.

CDR3 protein: CASSMGYPNTEAFF. In DNA, the CDR3 is TGTGCCAGTAGTATGGGCTACCCTAACACTGAAGCTTTCTTT. The V and J genes are TRBV19 and TRBJ1-1; D call uncertain. This CDR3 has 14 residues. V was pared by 3 bases and J by 2 bases, with 10 bases between. The germline gives CDR1 LNHDA, CDR2 SQIVND (reference sequence). Using reference TRBV19 and TRBJ1-1 for the parts outside the CDR3, the full variable domain is DGGITQSPKYLFRKEGQNVTLSCEQNLNHDAMYWYRQDPGQGLRLIYYSQIVNDFQKGDIAEGYSVSREKKESFPLTVTSAQKNPTAFYLCASSMGYPNTEAFFGQGTRLTVV.

DNA for the CDR3: TGCGCCAGCAGCTGGGGACAGGCAGAGACCCAGTACTTC. As protein: CASSWGQAETQYF. The chain links TRBV5-1 to TRBJ2-5, with 8 bases that match TRBD1. This CDR3 spans 13 amino acids. V lost 3 bases and J lost 4; bases outside the gene matches: 2. CDR1 and CDR2 (germline): SGHRS, YFSETQ.

The V call is TRBV5-4, the J call TRBJ2-5; D may be TRBD1 (5 bases). The CDR3 spans 14 residues. The germline V gene has CDR1 SGHNT and CDR2 YYREEE (reference sequence). Trimming stripped 0 bases from V and 2 bases from J, with 8 bases between. The CDR3 nucleotides are TGTGCCAGCAGCTTGGCCCAGGGACAAGAGACCCAGTACTTC. Amino acid sequence: CASSLAQGQETQYF. The complete variable domain, with remaining parts taken from reference TRBV5-4 and TRBJ2-5, reads ETGVTQSPTHLIKTRGQQVTLRCSSQSGHNTVSWYQQALGQGPQFIFQYYREEENGRGNFPPRFSGLQFPNYSSELNVNALELDDSALYLCASSLAQGQETQYFGPGTRLLVL.

V gene TRBV5-6 combines with J gene TRBJ2-5, with D unclear. The CDR3 totals 16 residues. CDR1 and CDR2 (germline): SGHDT, YYEEEE. With 1 base removed from V and 5 bases from J, the gap between germline ends came to 18 bases. The CDR3 reads CASSLLARYGEETQYF. CDR3 sequence (DNA): TGTGCCAGCAGCTTGCTTGCGCGGTACGGCGAGGAGACCCAGTACTTC.

V gene TRBV3-1 (or the pseudogene TRBV3-2) combines with J gene TRBJ1-5, with no clear D. V lost 0 bases, J lost 2 bases, and 26 bases lay in between. Germline CDR1 and CDR2: LGHDT and YNNKEL (reference sequence). This CDR3 is built from 21 residues. The CDR3 loop is CASSQDSFREEGVGGNQPQHF. The CDR3 region has the DNA TGTGCCAGCAGCCAAGATTCCTTCCGGGAGGAGGGAGTTGGGGGCAATCAGCCCCAGCATTTT.

The rearrangement links TRBV5-6 to TRBJ1-5, with 8 positions matching TRBD1. The CDR3 is made up of 14 amino acids. Germline loops: CDR1 SGHDT, CDR2 YYEEEE. Trimming removed 2 bases from V and 6 bases from J; junction bases left unmatched: 4. The CDR3 bases are TGTGCCAGCAGCTTAGGCGACAGGGGTCAGCCCCAGCATTTT. Its translation: CASSLGDRGQPQHF.

There are a few counts of this clone. This CDR3 is also generated by other DNA sequences in the sample. The chain joins TRBV30 to TRBJ2-3; D possibly corresponds to TRBD2 (5 bases). CDR1 and CDR2 (germline): GTSNPN, SVGIG (reference sequence). Trimming removed 0 bases at V and 1 base at J, with 5 bases between. The CDR3 sequence is 13 residues long. The CDR3 here is CAWSVGGTDTQYF. The CDR3 nucleotides are TGTGCCTGGAGTGTCGGGGGCACAGATACGCAGTATTTT.